The source of this T cell receptor (beta chain) is a study of cytomegalovirus exposure and HLA in healthy donors. With 60 Vbeta and 13 Jbeta primers, the PCR was carried out. The protocol was immunoSEQ multiplex PCR, while the TCRdb copy is restricted to in-frame clones and leaves out a portion. The profile shows 150,000 or so clones, about four fifths of them singletons. This clone came up a few times. The junction departs from the called germline gene at one end, perhaps through a read error. Germline V gene lookup returns CDR1 MDHEN and CDR2 SYDVKM. The CDR3 length is 13 residues. The receptor's source is a man between 18 and 29 years old in good health and CMV-seronegative. The V gene is TRBV28, the J gene TRBJ1-2; D is unresolved. Sequenced sample: PBMCs. CDR3 nucleotides: TGTGCCAGCAGTTTAGGGAGGGCCAGCCGGAACGCCTTC. Translating it yields CASSLGRASRNAF.